This T cell receptor (beta chain) originates from a study of breast tumors, draining lymph nodes, adjacent tissues. The lymph nodes were axillary draining lymph nodes from breast cancer patients. CDR1 and CDR2 (germline): SGHAT, FQNNGV. The CDR3 extends over 14 amino acids. This clonotype was counted many times. Its antigen is not identified. The junction shows a germline mismatch at one end, possibly a read error. TCRdb reprocessed the multiplex PCR reads with MiXCR, giving one entry per CDR3 protein. The table lists under 250,000 distinct CDR3 sequences, about 30% of them singletons, with about 1.4% in the top ten. Study-wide points: Tumors had less TCR diversity than lymph nodes, more than nontumor tissue. That most tumor T cells come from lymph nodes remained unproven.

V is TRBV11-2 and J is TRBJ2-6; unclear D gene. The sample consisted of axillary lymph node tissue. This clonotype was sampled from a female donor with breast cancer. Some clones in this sample may be carry-over from other donors' samples. The CDR3 sequence: CASSSLSRANVLTF. The CDR3 DNA sequence: TGTGCCAGCAGCTCCCTCTCTAGGGCCAACGTCCTGACTTTC. Complete variable domain (other parts from reference TRBV11-2 and TRBJ2-6): EAGVAQSPRYKIIEKRQSVAFWCNPISGHATLYWYQQILGQGPKLLIQFQNNGVVDDSQLPKDRFSAERLKGVDSTLKIQPAKLEDSAVYLCASSSLSRANVLTFGAGSRLTVL.